The 32 T cell receptor beta chains in this list originate from one sample, sequenced in a study of shared T cell receptors in the human thymus. The table came from immunoSEQ multiplex PCR; TCRdb's copy has only in-frame clones and leaves some out. In the table there are hundreds of thousands of clones, 70% to 80% of which are singletons. This sample also appeared in a second study, on human thymus T cells.

The source material was thymocytes. Receptors originate from a boy less than two years old with a congenital heart defect.

The V call is TRBV20-1, the J call TRBJ2-7, with D hard to call. The V end lost 5 bases, the J end lost 0 bases, and 5 bases lay between the germline ends. This CDR3 is built from 11 residues. CDR1 is DFQATT and CDR2 is SNEGSKA in the germline V gene (reference sequence). The CDR3 loop is CSAGPSYEQYF. CDR3 in DNA: TGCAGTGCTGGGCCCTCCTACGAGCAGTACTTC.

The chain is built from TRBV27 and TRBJ2-1, with D maybe TRBD1 (6 bases). Per germline, CDR1 MNHEY and CDR2 SMNVEV (reference sequence). Between the trimmed V and J ends, which lost 5 bases and 6 bases, there was a span of 17 bases. CDR3 length: 15 amino acids. The CDR3 nucleotides are TGTGCCAGCAGTCCCCGAAAAACAGGGTTCAATGAGCAGTTCTTC. This translates into CASSPRKTGFNEQFF.

This clone was seen a single time. The chain couples TRBV11-2 to TRBJ2-1; TRBD2 agrees at 8 bases. In germline, CDR1 is SGHAT, CDR2 FQNNGV. The CDR3 contains 16 residues. Trimming cost V 0 bases and J 10 bases; bases outside gene matches: 11. DNA of the CDR3: TGTGCCAGCAGCTTAGAACTAGCGGCCTACCTATGGGAGCAGTTCTTC. Translating gives CASSLELAAYLWEQFF. Drawing the rest from reference TRBV11-2 and TRBJ2-1, the complete variable domain is EAGVAQSPRYKIIEKRQSVAFWCNPISGHATLYWYQQILGQGPKLLIQFQNNGVVDDSQLPKDRFSAERLKGVDSTLKIQPAKLEDSAVYLCASSLELAAYLWEQFFGPGTRLTVL.

The chain employs TRBV9 and TRBJ1-5, with unresolved D. V was trimmed by 0 bases and J by 9 bases, leaving 13 bases between them. Germline V gene lookup returns CDR1 SGDLS and CDR2 YYNGEE. This CDR3 region has 14 residues. The CDR3 nucleotides are TGTGCCAGCAGCGTAGGCTGGGCCCGGTCGCCCCAGCATTTT. Translated, it gives CASSVGWARSPQHF.

The V gene is TRBV29-1, the J gene TRBJ1-1, with D possibly being TRBD1 (5 bases). V dropped 2 bases and J dropped 3 bases, with 13 bases sitting between them. CDR3 length: 14 amino acids. The germline V gene encodes CDR1 SQVTM and CDR2 ANQGSEA. CDR3 protein: CSVELEGRDTEAFF. The CDR3 DNA is TGCAGCGTTGAATTGGAGGGGAGAGACACTGAAGCTTTCTTT.

The chain has TRBV21-1 and TRBJ2-3; TRBD2, the D gene given by the table, was not confirmed from the DNA. TRBV21-1 is assigned pseudogene status. The CDR3 loop spans 17 amino acids. This CDR3 reads CASSKATSGKAPNTQYF. For the CDR3, the DNA is TGTGCCAGCAGCAAAGCGACTAGCGGGAAGGCCCCGAATACGCAGTATTTT.

The chain links TRBV15 to TRBJ1-3; D perhaps matches TRBD1 (5 bases). The germline CDR1 and CDR2 sequences are LNHNV and YYDKDF (reference sequence). This CDR3 spans 17 amino acids. The germline V and J ends were trimmed by 2 bases and 4 bases, with 18 bases remaining between them. The CDR3 here is CATSRWLGPGGGNTIYF. The DNA for the CDR3 is TGTGCCACCAGCAGATGGTTGGGGCCCGGGGGGGGAAACACCATATATTTT.

The genes are TRBV29-1 and TRBJ1-1; a possible D gene is TRBD1 (5 bases). Germline V gene lookup returns CDR1 SQVTM and CDR2 ANQGSEA. The CDR3 sequence is 22 residues long. V dropped 2 bases and J dropped 0 bases, with 34 bases sitting between them. Here the CDR3 reads CSVENPSLPRVQGIPMNTEAFF. CDR3 coding DNA: TGCAGCGTTGAAAACCCCTCACTCCCCCGTGTGCAGGGAATCCCGATGAACACTGAAGCTTTCTTT.

The chain employs TRBV2 and TRBJ1-2, with D perhaps matching TRBD1 (6 bases). This CDR3 has 14 residues. Between the trimmed V and J ends, which lost 6 bases and 4 bases, there was a span of 15 bases. Germline loops: CDR1 SNHLY, CDR2 FYNNEI. The CDR3: CASSPQGPGYGYTF. In nucleotides, the CDR3 is TGTGCCAGCAGCCCACAGGGTCCTGGCTATGGCTACACCTTC.

The chain recombines TRBV27 with TRBJ2-1; 7 nucleotides agree with TRBD2. This CDR3 is 15 amino acids long. Looked up from germline, CDR1 is MNHEY and CDR2 is SMNVEV (reference sequence). J gave up 8 bases and V 2 bases, and 9 bases lay outside the gene matches. The chain's CDR3 is CASSLEWTSLHEQFF. The CDR3 DNA is TGTGCCAGCAGTTTAGAGTGGACTAGTTTGCATGAGCAGTTCTTC.

This clone has just a few counts. The chain recombines TRBV6-1 with TRBJ2-2; 11 bases are a match to TRBD1. The CDR3 sequence is 19 residues long. Germline V lookup: CDR1 MNHNS, CDR2 SASEGT. V lost 0 bases, J lost 1 base, and 7 bases stayed unmatched. The chain's CDR3 is CASSEAGTGGLLNTGELFF. CDR3 sequence (DNA): TGTGCCAGCAGTGAAGCCGGGACAGGGGGACTCCTGAACACCGGGGAGCTGTTTTTT.

This chain connects TRBV27 to TRBJ2-7; 7 positions match TRBD1. Germline CDR1 MNHEY, CDR2 SMNVEV (reference sequence). The junction had 6 bases not matched to a gene; V was cut back by 8 bases and J by 5 bases. CDR3 length: 12 residues. The CDR3 region has the DNA TGTGCCAGCCAGACAGGGAAACACGAGCAGTACTTC. Translating gives CASQTGKHEQYF.

The rearrangement joins TRBV5-6 to TRBJ1-1; D perhaps matches TRBD1 (5 bases). V was pared by 3 bases and J by 5 bases, with 11 bases between. The CDR3 covers 13 residues. Germline V gene data show CDR1 as SGHDT and CDR2 as YYEEEE. The CDR3 reads CASSSGGGTEAFF. The CDR3 nucleotides read TGTGCCAGCAGCTCCGGGGGGGGGACTGAAGCTTTCTTT.

This rearrangement joins TRBV25-1 to TRBJ1-6; D might be TRBD1 (6 bases). The CDR3 extends over 14 amino acids. The V end lost 10 bases, the J end lost 10 bases, and 20 bases lay between the germline ends. Germline V lookup: CDR1 MGHDK, CDR2 SYGVNS. CDR3: CATVKAPQGSPLHF. For the CDR3, the DNA is TGTGCCACTGTCAAAGCCCCACAGGGATCACCCCTCCACTTT.

The rearrangement links TRBV5-1 to TRBJ1-1; D might be TRBD1 (5 bases). The CDR3 covers 16 residues. Trimming cost V 0 bases and J 4 bases, with 16 bases left between them. Per the germline V gene, CDR1 is SGHRS and CDR2 is YFSETQ. CDR3 residues: CASSLGAGGDGTEAFF. As DNA, the CDR3 is TGCGCCAGCAGCTTGGGTGCCGGGGGGGACGGCACTGAAGCTTTCTTT.

The rearrangement links TRBV11-2 to TRBJ1-5, with D tentatively TRBD1 (6 bases). V was clipped by 6 bases and J by 6 bases, with 18 bases between them. The CDR3 covers 15 residues. Germline values: CDR1 SGHAT, CDR2 FQNNGV. The CDR3 DNA reads TGTGCCAGCAGTCAGAATGGGGGCGCGGGTCAGCCCCAGCATTTT. Its translation: CASSQNGGAGQPQHF. Together with reference TRBV11-2 and TRBJ1-5, the CDR3 gives the full variable domain: EAGVAQSPRYKIIEKRQSVAFWCNPISGHATLYWYQQILGQGPKLLIQFQNNGVVDDSQLPKDRFSAERLKGVDSTLKIQPAKLEDSAVYLCASSQNGGAGQPQHFGDGTRLSIL.

V and J are TRBV6-6 and TRBJ2-4; the match to TRBD2 covers 7 bases. Germline CDR1 is MNHNY and CDR2 is SVGAGI (reference sequence). CDR3 length: 13 amino acids. Trimming took 7 bases from V and 6 from J; bases not matched to a gene: 6. This CDR3 is CASTRWGGNIQYF. The CDR3 nucleotides are TGTGCCAGCACTAGGTGGGGGGGAAACATTCAGTACTTC.

CDR3 in DNA: TGTGCCAGCAGCTGCGGGGGGGAGCAGTACTTC. It yields the protein CASSCGGEQYF. V is TRBV7-2 and J is TRBJ2-7; 8 bases match TRBD2. The V gene end was trimmed by 4 bases and the J gene end by 7 bases; junction bases not matched to a gene: 0. The CDR3 sequence is 11 residues long. Looked up from germline, CDR1 is SGHTA and CDR2 is FQGNSA.

J is TRBJ1-3 and V is TRBV21-1; the table names TRBD1, a call not compared with the DNA. TRBV21-1 is flagged as a pseudogene. CDR3 size: 15 residues. The CDR3 here is CARKTGKASGNTIYF. As DNA, the CDR3 is TGTGCCAGGAAGACAGGGAAGGCCTCTGGAAACACCATATATTTT.

The rearrangement joins TRBV7-9 to TRBJ2-6; TRBD1 matches at 8 bases. Germline loops: CDR1 SEHNR, CDR2 FQNEAQ (reference sequence). The ends lost 5 bases at V and 0 bases at J; junction bases unmatched: 9. The CDR3 sequence is 18 residues long. The CDR3 sequence: CASSPRQGPLSGANVLTF. CDR3 sequence (DNA): TGTGCCAGCAGCCCTCGACAGGGGCCACTCTCTGGGGCCAACGTCCTGACTTTC.

The CDR3 DNA follows: TGCGCCAGCAGCCGGGCCGATGGGTTACTAGGTAGAGGGAATGAGCAGTTCTTC. Translation: CASSRADGLLGRGNEQFF. The V and J genes are TRBV4-3 and TRBJ2-1; D possibly corresponds to TRBD2 (5 bases). Germline CDR1 is LGHNA and CDR2 is YSLEER. The V gene lost 4 bases and the J gene lost 7 bases, with 26 bases spanning the gap. The CDR3 runs 18 residues.

This clone was seen a single time. The chain links TRBV5-1 to TRBJ1-2, with 8 positions matching TRBD1. V gave up 4 bases and J gave up 2 bases; unmatched junction bases: 10. Looked up from germline, CDR1 is SGHRS and CDR2 is YFSETQ. There are 16 residues in the CDR3. CDR3 protein: CASSPGGAGGNYGYTF. The CDR3 DNA follows: TGCGCCAGCAGCCCCGGAGGTGCAGGGGGCAACTATGGCTACACCTTC.

The genes are TRBV6-5 and TRBJ1-2; TRBD1 agrees at 7 bases. The V gene end was trimmed by 4 bases and the J gene end by 4 bases; junction bases not matched to a gene: 6. Per the germline V gene, CDR1 is MNHEY and CDR2 is SVGAGI. This CDR3 region has 14 residues. The CDR3 region is CASSFDRVSYGYTF. DNA for the CDR3: TGTGCCAGCAGTTTCGACAGGGTGTCCTATGGCTACACCTTC.

This chain links TRBV27 with TRBJ2-3; the match to TRBD2 covers 13 bases. The CDR3 contains 22 residues. Germline assignment: CDR1 MNHEY and CDR2 SMNVEV (reference sequence). Trimming cost V 5 bases and J 3 bases; bases outside gene matches: 23. The CDR3 reads CASSPSRDRILWTSGSTDTQYF. The CDR3 DNA is TGTGCCAGCAGTCCGTCCCGGGACAGGATTCTCTGGACTAGCGGGAGTACAGATACGCAGTATTTT.

This clone was found a few times. The V gene is TRBV12-5, the J gene TRBJ1-1, with 8 bases aligning to TRBD1. Germline CDR1 LGHNT, CDR2 FRNRAP. Losses at the gene ends were 2 bases for V and 1 base for J; bases not matched to a gene: 15. This CDR3 is 19 amino acids long. CDR3 loop: CASGLPQDRESSGNTEAFF. CDR3 nucleotide sequence: TGTGCTAGTGGTTTGCCTCAGGACAGGGAAAGTTCGGGGAACACTGAAGCTTTCTTT.

This clone was recorded once. The chain recombines TRBV15 with TRBJ2-2, with TRBD2 as a possible D gene (6 bases). The germline V gene encodes CDR1 LNHNV and CDR2 YYDKDF (reference sequence). Trimming pared 5 bases from V and 0 bases from J, leaving 16 bases between. The CDR3 is 17 amino acids. CDR3 DNA: TGTGCCACCAGCCCAAGCGGGCTAGCCTCGAACACCGGGGAGCTGTTTTTT. As protein: CATSPSGLASNTGELFF.

V is TRBV2 and J is TRBJ2-1, with 7 bases aligning to TRBD1. V dropped 7 bases and J dropped 10; count of bases not matched to a gene: 19. CDR3 length equals 16 residues. From germline, CDR1 is SNHLY and CDR2 FYNNEI. The CDR3 sequence: CASTLTGQPPFGEQFF. CDR3 nucleotide sequence: TGTGCCAGCACCCTCACGGGACAGCCACCCTTTGGGGAGCAGTTCTTC.

This sequence joins TRBV30 and TRBJ1-2; weak D call: TRBD1 (6 bases). The CDR3 has 14 amino acids. Per the germline V gene, CDR1 is GTSNPN and CDR2 is SVGIG (reference sequence). V lost 1 base and J lost 8, with 17 bases in between. In nucleotides, the CDR3 is TGTGCCTGGAGTGCTGTAGGGGGGGTAGGAGGCTACACCTTC. It encodes CAWSAVGGVGGYTF. Full variable domain (rest looked up from reference TRBV30 and TRBJ1-2): SQTIHQWPATLVQPVGSPLSLECTVEGTSNPNLYWYRQAAGRGLQLLFYSVGIGQISSEVPQNLSASRPQDRQFILSSKKLLLSDSGFYLCAWSAVGGVGGYTFGSGTRLTVV.

This clone turned up a few times. V usage is TRBV11-1 and J usage is TRBJ2-1; the D is unclear. Germline V gene sequence: CDR1 SGHAT, CDR2 FQDESV (reference sequence). Deletions cut 5 bases from V and 8 bases from J, with 7 bases between. CDR3 length equals 11 residues. Here the CDR3 reads CASSGRDEQFF. In nucleotides, the CDR3 is TGTGCCAGCAGCGGCCGGGATGAGCAGTTCTTC.

This clone was seen once. The chain has TRBV23-1 and TRBJ2-7; D may be TRBD2 (6 bases). TRBV23-1 is noted as an ORF with a role that remains uncertain. The CDR3 runs 15 residues. Trimming cost V 0 bases and J 3 bases, with 12 bases left between them. The chain's CDR3 is CASSQSGRSGYEQYF. The CDR3 bases are TGCGCCAGCAGTCAATCGGGGAGGAGCGGCTACGAGCAGTACTTC.

The chain links TRBV7-9 to TRBJ2-7; TRBD1 agrees at 8 bases. CDR3 length: 17 amino acids. V dropped 6 bases and J dropped 0; count of bases not matched to a gene: 13. The germline CDR1 and CDR2 sequences are SEHNR and FQNEAQ (reference sequence). In DNA, the CDR3 is TGTGCCAGCAGACAGGGGGGTAAACCCGACCCCTCCTACGAGCAGTACTTC. Amino acids: CASRQGGKPDPSYEQYF.

The chain carries TRBV19 and TRBJ1-1, with D hard to call. V was clipped by 3 bases and J by 4 bases, with 9 bases between them. The CDR3 sequence is 13 residues long. The germline V gene has CDR1 LNHDA and CDR2 SQIVND (reference sequence). CDR3 bases: TGTGCCAGTAGTATCGGGGATGGCACTGAAGCTTTCTTT. Protein: CASSIGDGTEAFF.